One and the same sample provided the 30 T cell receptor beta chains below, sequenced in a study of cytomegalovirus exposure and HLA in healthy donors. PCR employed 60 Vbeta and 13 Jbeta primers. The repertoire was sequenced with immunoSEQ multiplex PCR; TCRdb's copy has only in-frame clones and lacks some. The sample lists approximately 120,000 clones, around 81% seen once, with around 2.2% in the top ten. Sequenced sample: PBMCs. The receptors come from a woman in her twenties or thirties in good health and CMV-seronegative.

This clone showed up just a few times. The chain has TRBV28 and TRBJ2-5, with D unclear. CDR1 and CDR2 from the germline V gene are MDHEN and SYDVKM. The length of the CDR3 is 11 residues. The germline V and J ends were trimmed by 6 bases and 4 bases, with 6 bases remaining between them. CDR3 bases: TGTGCCAGCAGCCTCGGAGAGACCCAGTACTTC. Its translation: CASSLGETQYF.

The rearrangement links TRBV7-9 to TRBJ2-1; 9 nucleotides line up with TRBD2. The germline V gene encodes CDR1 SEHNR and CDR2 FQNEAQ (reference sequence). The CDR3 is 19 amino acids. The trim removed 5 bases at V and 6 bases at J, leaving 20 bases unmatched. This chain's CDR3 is CASSPRIKASGNVGNEQFF. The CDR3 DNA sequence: TGTGCCAGCAGCCCTCGAATAAAGGCTAGCGGGAACGTGGGCAATGAGCAGTTCTTC.

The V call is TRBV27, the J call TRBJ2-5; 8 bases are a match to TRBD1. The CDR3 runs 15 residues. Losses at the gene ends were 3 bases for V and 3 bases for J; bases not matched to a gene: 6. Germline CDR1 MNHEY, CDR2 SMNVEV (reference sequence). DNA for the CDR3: TGTGCCAGCAGTTTTTCCCAGGGACAGGAAGAGACCCAGTACTTC. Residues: CASSFSQGQEETQYF.

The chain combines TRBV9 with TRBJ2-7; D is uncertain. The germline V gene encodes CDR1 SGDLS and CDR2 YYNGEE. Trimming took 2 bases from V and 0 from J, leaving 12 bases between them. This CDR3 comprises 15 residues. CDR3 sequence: CASSVDSRLSYEQYF. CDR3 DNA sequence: TGTGCCAGCAGCGTCGATAGCCGACTCTCCTACGAGCAGTACTTC.

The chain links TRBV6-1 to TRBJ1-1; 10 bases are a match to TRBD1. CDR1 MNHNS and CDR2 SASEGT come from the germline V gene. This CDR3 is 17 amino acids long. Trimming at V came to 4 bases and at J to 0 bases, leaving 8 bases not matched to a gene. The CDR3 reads CASSGRDRGKMNTEAFF. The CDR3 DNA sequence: TGTGCCAGCAGTGGCCGGGACAGGGGTAAAATGAACACTGAAGCTTTCTTT.

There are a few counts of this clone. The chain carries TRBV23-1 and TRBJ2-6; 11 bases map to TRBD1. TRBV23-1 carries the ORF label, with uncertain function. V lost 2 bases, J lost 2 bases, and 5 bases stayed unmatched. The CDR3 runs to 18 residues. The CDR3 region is CASSQAGQGGTGANVLTF. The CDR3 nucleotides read TGCGCCAGCAGTCAAGCGGGACAGGGGGGCACTGGGGCCAACGTCCTGACTTTC.

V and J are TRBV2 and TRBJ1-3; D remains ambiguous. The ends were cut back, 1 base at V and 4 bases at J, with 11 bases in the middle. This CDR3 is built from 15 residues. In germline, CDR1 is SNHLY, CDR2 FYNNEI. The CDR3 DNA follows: TGTGCCAGCAGTGAAGGCACAGTCTCCGGAAACACCATATATTTT. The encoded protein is CASSEGTVSGNTIYF.

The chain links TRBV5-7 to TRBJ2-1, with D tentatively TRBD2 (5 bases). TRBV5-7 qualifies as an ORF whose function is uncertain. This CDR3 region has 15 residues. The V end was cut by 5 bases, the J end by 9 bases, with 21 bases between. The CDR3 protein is CASSLGTRKLAEQFF. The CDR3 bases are TGTGCCAGCAGTCTAGGCACTAGGAAGTTGGCTGAGCAGTTCTTC.

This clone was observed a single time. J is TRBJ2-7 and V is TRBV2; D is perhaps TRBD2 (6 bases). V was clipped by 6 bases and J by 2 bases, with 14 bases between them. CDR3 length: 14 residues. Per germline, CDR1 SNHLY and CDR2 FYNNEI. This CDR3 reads CASRAGTLTYEQYF. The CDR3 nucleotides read TGTGCCAGCAGAGCCGGGACTCTCACCTACGAGCAGTACTTC.

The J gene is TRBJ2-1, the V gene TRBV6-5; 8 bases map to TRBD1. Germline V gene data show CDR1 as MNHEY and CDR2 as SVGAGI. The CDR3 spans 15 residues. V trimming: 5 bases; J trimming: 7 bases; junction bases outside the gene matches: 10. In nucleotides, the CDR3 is TGTGCCAGCAGTGCCGGGACAGGACTATGGAATGAGCAGTTCTTC. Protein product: CASSAGTGLWNEQFF.

In DNA form, the CDR3 reads TGTGCCAGCAGCTTGGTTAGTGGCGGGAGTTCCCACGAGCAGTACTTC. Encoded protein: CASSLVSGGSSHEQYF. The rearrangement links TRBV7-8 to TRBJ2-7, with 7 nucleotides matching TRBD2. The length of the CDR3 is 16 residues. CDR1 is SGHVS and CDR2 is FQNEAQ in the germline V gene. V lost 3 bases and J lost 5; bases outside the gene matches: 13.

The CDR3 reads CASSIGLAGVNEQFF. As DNA, the CDR3 is TGTGCCAGTAGTATAGGGCTAGCGGGAGTAAATGAGCAGTTCTTC. The rearrangement links TRBV19 to TRBJ2-1; 10 nucleotides align to TRBD2. CDR1 and CDR2 (germline): LNHDA, SQIVND (reference sequence). Losses at the gene ends were 1 base for V and 7 bases for J; bases not matched to a gene: 4. This CDR3 has 15 amino acids.

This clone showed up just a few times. The DNA of the CDR3 is TGTGCCAGTAGTACCGGGACTATCTACGAGCAGTACTTC. This translates into CASSTGTIYEQYF. V usage is TRBV19 and J usage is TRBJ2-7; 7 bases agree with TRBD2. Germline lookup yields CDR1 LNHDA and CDR2 SQIVND (reference sequence). This CDR3 comprises 13 residues. Unmatched junction bases numbered 3, after V lost 4 bases and J lost 3 bases.

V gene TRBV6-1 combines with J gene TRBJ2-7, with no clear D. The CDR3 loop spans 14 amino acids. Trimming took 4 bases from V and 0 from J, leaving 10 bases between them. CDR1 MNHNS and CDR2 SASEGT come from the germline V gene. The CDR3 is CASSVLRSSYEQYF. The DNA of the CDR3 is TGTGCCAGCAGTGTACTCCGGAGCTCCTACGAGCAGTACTTC.

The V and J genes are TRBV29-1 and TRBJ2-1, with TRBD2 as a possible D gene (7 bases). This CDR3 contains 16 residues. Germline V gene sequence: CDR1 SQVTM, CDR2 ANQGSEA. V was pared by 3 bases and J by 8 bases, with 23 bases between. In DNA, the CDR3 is TGCAGCGTTGATAATAGGGAGGGGGGGCTGATGGATGAGCAGTTCTTC. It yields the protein CSVDNREGGLMDEQFF.

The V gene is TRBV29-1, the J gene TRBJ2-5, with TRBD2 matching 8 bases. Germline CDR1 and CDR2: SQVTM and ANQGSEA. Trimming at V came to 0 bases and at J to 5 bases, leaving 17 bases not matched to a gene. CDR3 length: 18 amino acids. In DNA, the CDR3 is TGCAGCGTTGAAGAATGGCGACGAGCGGGAGTCATCCGGGAGACCCAGTACTTC. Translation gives CSVEEWRRAGVIRETQYF.

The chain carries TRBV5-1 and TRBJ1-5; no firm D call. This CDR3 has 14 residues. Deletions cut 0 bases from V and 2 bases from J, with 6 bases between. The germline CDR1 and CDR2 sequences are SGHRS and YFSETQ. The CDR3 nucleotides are TGCGCCAGCAGCTTGGAGCGGGGCAATCAGCCCCAGCATTTT. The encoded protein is CASSLERGNQPQHF.

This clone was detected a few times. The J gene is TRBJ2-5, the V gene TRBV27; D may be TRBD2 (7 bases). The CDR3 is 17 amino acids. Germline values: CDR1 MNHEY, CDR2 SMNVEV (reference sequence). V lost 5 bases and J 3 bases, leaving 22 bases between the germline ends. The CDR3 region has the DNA TGTGCCAGCAGTGCCTCGACTGGGGGCGGGAGAAAAGAGACCCAGTACTTC. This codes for CASSASTGGGRKETQYF.

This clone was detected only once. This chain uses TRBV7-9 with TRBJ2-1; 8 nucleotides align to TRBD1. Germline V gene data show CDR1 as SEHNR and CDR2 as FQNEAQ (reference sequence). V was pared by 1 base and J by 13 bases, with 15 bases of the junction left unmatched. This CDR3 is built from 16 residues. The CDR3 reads CASSLGRTGLLYVQFF. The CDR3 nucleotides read TGTGCCAGCAGCTTAGGGAGGACAGGGCTTCTGTACGTCCAGTTCTTC.

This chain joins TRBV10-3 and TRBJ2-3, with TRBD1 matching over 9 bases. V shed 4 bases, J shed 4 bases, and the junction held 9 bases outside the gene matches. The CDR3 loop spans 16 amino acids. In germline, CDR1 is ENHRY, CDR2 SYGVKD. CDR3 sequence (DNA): TGTGCCATCAGTGCGGTCCCGGGACAGGGTGCAGATACGCAGTATTTT. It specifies CAISAVPGQGADTQYF.

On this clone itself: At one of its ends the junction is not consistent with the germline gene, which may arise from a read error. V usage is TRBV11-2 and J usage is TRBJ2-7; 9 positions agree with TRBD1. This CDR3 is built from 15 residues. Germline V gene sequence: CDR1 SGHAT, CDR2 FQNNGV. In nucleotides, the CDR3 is TGTGCCAGCAGGTTAGGCGGGACAGGGATTCACGAGCAGTACTTC. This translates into CASRLGGTGIHEQYF.

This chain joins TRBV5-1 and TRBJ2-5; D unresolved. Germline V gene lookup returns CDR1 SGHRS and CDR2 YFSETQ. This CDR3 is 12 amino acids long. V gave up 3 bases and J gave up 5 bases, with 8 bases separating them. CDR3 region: CASSWRGETQYF. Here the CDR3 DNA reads TGCGCCAGCAGCTGGAGAGGTGAGACCCAGTACTTC.

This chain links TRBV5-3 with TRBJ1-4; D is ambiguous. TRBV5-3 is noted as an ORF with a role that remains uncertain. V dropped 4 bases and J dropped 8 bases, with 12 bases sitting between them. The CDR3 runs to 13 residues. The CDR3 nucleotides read TGTGCCAGAAGCCATGGATGGCGGGAAAAACTGTTTTTT. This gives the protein CARSHGWREKLFF.

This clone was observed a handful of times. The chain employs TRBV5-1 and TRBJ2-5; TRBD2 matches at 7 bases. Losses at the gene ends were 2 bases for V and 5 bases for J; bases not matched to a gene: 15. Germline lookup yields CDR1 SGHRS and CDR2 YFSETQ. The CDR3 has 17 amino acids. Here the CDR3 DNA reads TGCGCCAGCAGCTTTCGGGGGGTGACTGAGAGGGCCGAGACCCAGTACTTC. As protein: CASSFRGVTERAETQYF.

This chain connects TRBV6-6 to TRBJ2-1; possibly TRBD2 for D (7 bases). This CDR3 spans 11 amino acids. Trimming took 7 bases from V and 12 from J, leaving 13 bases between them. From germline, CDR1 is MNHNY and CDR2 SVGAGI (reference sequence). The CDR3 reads CASNHGGRQFF. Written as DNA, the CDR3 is TGTGCCAGCAACCACGGGGGGCGGCAGTTCTTC.

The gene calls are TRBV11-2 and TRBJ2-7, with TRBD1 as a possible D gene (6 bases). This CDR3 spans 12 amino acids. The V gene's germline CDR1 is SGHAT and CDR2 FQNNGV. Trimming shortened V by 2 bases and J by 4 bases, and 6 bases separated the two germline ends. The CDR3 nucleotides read TGTGCCAGCAGCTTACAGGGGTACGAGCAGTACTTC. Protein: CASSLQGYEQYF.

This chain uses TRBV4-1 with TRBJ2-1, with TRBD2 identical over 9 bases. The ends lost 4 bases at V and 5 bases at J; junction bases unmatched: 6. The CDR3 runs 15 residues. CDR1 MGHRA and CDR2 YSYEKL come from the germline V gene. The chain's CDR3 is CASSLGLATNNEQFF. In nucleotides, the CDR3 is TGCGCCAGCAGCCTCGGACTAGCGACAAACAATGAGCAGTTCTTC.

CDR3 in amino acids: CASSRELAVRNEQFF. The CDR3 region has the DNA TGTGCCAGCAGTAGGGAACTAGCGGTTAGAAATGAGCAGTTCTTC. The gene calls are TRBV27 and TRBJ2-1; TRBD2 matches at 8 bases. The CDR3 is made up of 15 amino acids. Germline CDR1 reads MNHEY; CDR2 reads SMNVEV (reference sequence). V gave up 5 bases and J gave up 7 bases; unmatched junction bases: 10.

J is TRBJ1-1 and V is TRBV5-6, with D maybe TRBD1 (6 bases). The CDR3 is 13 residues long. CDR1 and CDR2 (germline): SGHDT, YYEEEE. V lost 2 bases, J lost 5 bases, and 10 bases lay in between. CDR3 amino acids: CASSFTGRTEAFF. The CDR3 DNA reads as TGTGCCAGCAGCTTTACAGGGAGAACTGAAGCTTTCTTT.

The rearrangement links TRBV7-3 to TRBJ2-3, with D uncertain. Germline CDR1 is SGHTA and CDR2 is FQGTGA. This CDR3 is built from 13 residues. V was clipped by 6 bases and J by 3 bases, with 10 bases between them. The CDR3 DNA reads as TGTGCCAGCAGTCCTGCCGGGACAGATACGCAGTATTTT. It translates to CASSPAGTDTQYF.